This T cell receptor beta chain appears in the sequencing data of a study of T cell responses to AZD1222 COVID-19 vaccine. Study details: Doses given second, at about 4 or about 12 weeks, were pooled. Study-wide results and limits: In a largely white British group with more females than males, clonal diversity was possibly underestimated. None of the repertoires were sampled until the peak T cell response had passed.

As for this clone: The antigen remains unidentified.

Clones were sequenced by immunoSEQ multiplex PCR, and TCRdb holds only the in-frame ones, with some missing. The data contain about 180,000 clones, around 88% of them singletons. This CDR3 is built from 18 residues. V was cut by 4 bases and J by 0 bases, with 20 bases left in between. CDR1 is SGDLS, CDR2 YYNGEE, per germline. Source: peripheral blood, taken on day 0 of AZD1222 vaccination. This chain joins TRBV9 and TRBJ2-1; D is perhaps TRBD2 (6 bases). The clonotype was recovered from an adult in good health. Here the CDR3 DNA reads TGTGCCAGCAGCCCATCGACGACTAGTTGGGACTCCTACAATGAGCAGTTCTTC. Protein: CASSPSTTSWDSYNEQFF.